This is a list of T cell receptor beta chains from one sample in a study of shared clonotypes between healthy human individuals. Clones were sequenced by immunoSEQ multiplex PCR, and TCRdb holds only the in-frame ones, with some missing. The table has hundreds of thousands of clones, approximately 95% seen once. Source material: naive CD4+ T cells sorted from blood. The receptors here all came from a woman under 40 in good health. The CDR3 runs from the conserved cysteine through the conserved F or W. Fields, in order: J gene, clone size, V gene, CDR3 protein. Some rows have no size entry. The others give once, few or many, or a class for an expanded clone.

TRBJ2-3,.,TRBV7-3,CASSLEISGDTQYF
TRBJ2-3,.,TRBV18,CASSPRGGSSTDTQYF
TRBJ2-7,.,TRBV18,CASSPHGRGTSYEQYF
TRBJ2-3,.,TRBV7-9,CASSLKIGPSTDTQYF
TRBJ1-2,.,TRBV5-4,CASSSTGGGYGYTF
.,.,TRBV28,CASSLVSPYEQYF
.,.,TRBV19,CASSDSGRAYEQYF
TRBJ2-1,once,TRBV27,CASSPREGNEQFF
TRBJ2-3,.,TRBV28,CASSFSHADTQYF
TRBJ1-2,.,TRBV2,CASSDQGQGDYGYTF
TRBJ2-7,.,TRBV28,CASSSHPDSGQEQYF
TRBJ1-2,.,TRBV5-1,CASSLDRVMGYTF
TRBJ2-1,.,TRBV14,CASSQELIGNEQFF
.,.,TRBV18,CASSSGTGSSYEQYF
TRBJ1-5,.,TRBV18,CASSPGSAQPQHF
TRBJ2-1,.,TRBV29-1,CSVEKKEPGGFLNNEQFF
TRBJ2-7,.,TRBV27,CASSRRRVRGGPFYEQYF
TRBJ2-7,.,TRBV5-6,CASSFYTGNNEQYF
TRBJ1-4,.,TRBV5-8,CASSGRTGGNEKLFF
TRBJ2-5,.,TRBV7-8,CASSLAPGLGLRETQYF
TRBJ2-7,once,TRBV19,CASSMGQGLYEQYF
TRBJ1-3,.,TRBV4-2,CASSQAEKTSGNTIYF
TRBJ1-4,.,TRBV2,CASSTGGLGEKLFF
TRBJ2-3,.,TRBV19,CASSLPGTGGPTQYF
TRBJ1-2,.,TRBV29-1,CSARDRGGYTF
TRBJ1-4,.,TRBV27,CASSLTSTNEKLFF
TRBJ2-4,.,TRBV27,CASSPSFSSLAKNIQYF
TRBJ2-3,.,TRBV6-5,CASSYTSATDTQYF
TRBJ2-1,.,TRBV18,CASSPLAGGSINEQFF
TRBJ2-2,.,TRBV4-1,CASSQGSTVNTGELFF
TRBJ1-5,once,TRBV9,CASSESGGQPQHF
TRBJ2-2,.,TRBV7-8,CASSLDRGLNTGELFF
TRBJ2-3,.,TRBV5-1,CASSLRAGDTQYF
TRBJ2-3,once,TRBV28,CASSTVGTDTQYF
TRBJ1-4,.,TRBV25-1,CASSEGGVRGMNEKLFF
TRBJ2-7,.,TRBV5-5,CASSLQGSYEQYF
TRBJ2-7,.,TRBV5-8,CASSLILAGGPSYEQYF
TRBJ2-7,.,TRBV6-5,CASGLSGRPYEQYF
TRBJ2-3,.,TRBV18,CASSRSGYLTDTQYF
TRBJ2-1,.,TRBV28,CASSRAGTGNNEQFF
TRBJ1-1,.,TRBV29-1,CSAVQRTANTEAFF
TRBJ2-7,.,TRBV6-5,CASRAGQDYEQYF
TRBJ1-2,.,TRBV28,CASSPAEWTASYGYTF
TRBJ1-2,.,TRBV19,CASSIGSSYGYTF
TRBJ1-2,.,TRBV28,CASSSLDPKTNYGYTF
TRBJ2-7,.,TRBV28,CASSRRATYEQYF
TRBJ2-7,.,TRBV5-4,CASTRTSGTYEQYF
TRBJ2-3,.,TRBV4-1,CASSQVGGRTDTQYF
TRBJ1-6,.,TRBV5-1,CASSLGTGYNSPLHF
TRBJ2-1,.,TRBV9,CASSGPGLAGNGEQFF
TRBJ2-1,.,TRBV6-5,CASSYLQGSNEQFF
TRBJ2-1,.,TRBV9,CASSLSSGNYNEQFF
TRBJ1-1,.,TRBV30,CAWSWIEKRKNTEAFF
TRBJ2-3,.,TRBV28,CASSPRAGLGDTQYF
TRBJ2-2,.,TRBV28,CASSPAGTGDTGELFF